These 7 T cell receptor beta chains were sequenced from one sample in a study of T cells in Graves' hyperthyroidism and ophthalmopathy. RNA transcripts provided the source from which TCR beta CDR3 regions were amplified. The HTBI primer set served for first-round RT-PCR of the TCR CDR3. TCRdb fed the multiplex PCR reads into MiXCR, producing one record per CDR3 protein. The sample gives 300,000 to 450,000 distinct CDR3 sequences, around 14% of which show up once; about 33% is in the top ten. Material for sequencing was blood. These receptors came from a woman in her twenties or thirties with Graves' hyperthyroidism.

This clonotype occurred a few times. The rearrangement links TRBV10-1 to TRBJ2-2, with 8 bases fitting TRBD1. Germline CDR1 is WNHNN and CDR2 is SYGVQD (reference sequence). The ends lost 2 bases at V and 5 bases at J; junction bases unmatched: 7. This CDR3 is 16 amino acids long. CDR3 DNA sequence: TGCGCCAGCAGTGAGACCCGATACAGGGGGACCGGGGAGCTGTTTTTT. It specifies CASSETRYRGTGELFF.

This sequence joins TRBV18 and TRBJ2-2, with TRBD2 matching 13 bases. J lost 4 bases, V lost 2 bases, and 1 base had no gene match. The CDR3 runs 16 residues. The germline V gene has CDR1 KGHSH and CDR2 LQKENI. The CDR3 DNA reads TGTGCCAGCTCACCAGGACTAGCGGGAGCCACCGGGGAGCTGTTTTTT. Amino acid sequence: CASSPGLAGATGELFF.

The rearrangement uses TRBV6-5 and TRBJ1-1; TRBD1 matches at 9 bases. Looked up from germline, CDR1 is MNHEY and CDR2 is SVGAGI. The trim removed 2 bases at V and 1 base at J, leaving 8 bases unmatched. This CDR3 has 17 amino acids. The CDR3 coding sequence is TGTGCCAGCAGTTACCCGCCGGGACAGGGCAAGAACACTGAAGCTTTCTTT. This codes for CASSYPPGQGKNTEAFF.

Ten or more counts support this clonotype. The genes are TRBV28 and TRBJ2-7, with D unresolved. V was shortened by 1 base and J by 2 bases, with 12 bases between the two germline ends. Germline assignment: CDR1 MDHEN and CDR2 SYDVKM. CDR3 length: 15 amino acids. The CDR3 loop reads CASSLLGSAPYEQYF. For the CDR3, the DNA is TGTGCCAGCAGTTTATTGGGGTCGGCCCCCTACGAGCAGTACTTC.

This clonotype was seen at least ten times. The chain is built from TRBV30 and TRBJ1-1, with 8 bases matching TRBD1. Germline V gene sequence: CDR1 GTSNPN, CDR2 SVGIG (reference sequence). The V and J ends lost 1 base and 5 bases, in that order; junction bases with no gene match: 0. CDR3 length: 12 residues. The CDR3 DNA reads TGTGCCTGGAGTGACAGGGGGACTGAAGCTTTCTTT. Amino acids: CAWSDRGTEAFF.

This clonotype has just a few counts. One end of the junction fails to match germline, which may point to a read error. This chain uses TRBV5-8 with TRBJ1-5; weak D call: TRBD1 (5 bases). Germline V gene lookup returns CDR1 SGHTS and CDR2 YDEGEE. There are 15 residues in the CDR3. The CDR3 bases are TGTGCCGGCAGCAATACCGGGACCTCCAATCAGCCCCAGCATTTT. This translates into CAGSNTGTSNQPQHF.

This clonotype was found many times. The chain employs TRBV12-3 or TRBV12-4 and TRBJ1-4; 8 bases agree with TRBD1. V lost 5 bases, J lost 8 bases, and 7 bases stayed unmatched. The CDR3 runs to 14 residues. The CDR3 nucleotides read TGTGCCAGCAGTCCTGGACAGGGACGGGAAAAACTGTTTTTT. The encoded protein is CASSPGQGREKLFF.